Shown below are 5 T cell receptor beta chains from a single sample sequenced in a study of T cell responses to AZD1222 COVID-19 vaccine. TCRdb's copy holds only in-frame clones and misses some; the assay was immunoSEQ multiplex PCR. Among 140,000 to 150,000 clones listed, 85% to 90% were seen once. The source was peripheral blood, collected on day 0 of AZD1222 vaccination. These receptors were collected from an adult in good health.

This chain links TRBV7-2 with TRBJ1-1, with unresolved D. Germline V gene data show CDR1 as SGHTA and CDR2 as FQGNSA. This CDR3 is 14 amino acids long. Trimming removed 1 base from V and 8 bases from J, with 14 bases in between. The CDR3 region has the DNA TGTGCCAGCAGCTTAGTTGGCGGACGAGAGGAAGCTTTCTTT. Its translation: CASSLVGGREEAFF.

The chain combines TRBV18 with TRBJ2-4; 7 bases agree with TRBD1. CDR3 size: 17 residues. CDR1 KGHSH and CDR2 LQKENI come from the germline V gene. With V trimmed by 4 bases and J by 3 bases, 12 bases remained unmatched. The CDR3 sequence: CASSLTTGIVVKNIQYF. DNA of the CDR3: TGTGCCAGCTCACTAACGACAGGGATTGTTGTCAAAAACATTCAGTACTTC.

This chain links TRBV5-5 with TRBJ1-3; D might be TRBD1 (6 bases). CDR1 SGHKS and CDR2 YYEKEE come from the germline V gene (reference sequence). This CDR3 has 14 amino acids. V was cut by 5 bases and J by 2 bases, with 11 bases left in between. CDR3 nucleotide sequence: TGTGCCAGCAGTTTAGGGGGAACTGGAAACACCATATATTTT. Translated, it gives CASSLGGTGNTIYF. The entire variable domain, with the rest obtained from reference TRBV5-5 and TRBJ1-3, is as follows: DAGVTQSPTHLIKTRGQQVTLRCSPISGHKSVSWYQQVLGQGPQFIFQYYEKEERGRGNFPDRFSARQFPNYSSELNVNALLLGDSALYLCASSLGGTGNTIYFGEGSWLTVV.

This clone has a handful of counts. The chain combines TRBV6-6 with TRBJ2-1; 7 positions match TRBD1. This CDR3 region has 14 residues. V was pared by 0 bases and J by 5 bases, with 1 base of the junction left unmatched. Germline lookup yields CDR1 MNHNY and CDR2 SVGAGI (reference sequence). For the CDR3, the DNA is TGTGCCAGCAGTTACTCGACAGGGAACAATGAGCAGTTCTTC. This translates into CASSYSTGNNEQFF.

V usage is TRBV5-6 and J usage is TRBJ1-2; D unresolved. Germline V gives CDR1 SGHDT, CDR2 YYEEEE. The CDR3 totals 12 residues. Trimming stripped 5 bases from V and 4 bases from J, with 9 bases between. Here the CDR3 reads CASSVNFYGYTF. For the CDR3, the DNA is TGTGCCAGCAGTGTCAACTTCTATGGCTACACCTTC.